The next 26 T cell receptor beta chains were all read from a single sample in a study of regulatory T cells in long-lasting Graves disease. CDR3 regions were amplified by Arm-PCR using iRepertoire HTBI primers to build TCR beta libraries. MiXCR was run by TCRdb on the multiplex PCR reads, yielding one entry per CDR3 protein. The sample records 450,000 to 650,000 distinct CDR3 sequences, roughly 16% being singletons. Time point noted: newly diagnosed GD, antithyroid drugs for less than 3 months. Construction of the TCR library relied on RNA isolated from PBMCs. These same data were also listed under a study on T cells in Graves' hyperthyroidism and ophthalmopathy.

Material: peripheral blood mononuclear cells (PBMCs), obtained at new diagnosis, from a patient treated with antithyroid drugs. Receptor source: a woman aged 35-65 years with Graves disease.

This clonotype was counted many times. This chain links TRBV20-1 with TRBJ2-7, with no clear D. The CDR3 contains 14 residues. From germline, CDR1 is DFQATT and CDR2 SNEGSKA (reference sequence). V gave up 3 bases and J gave up 0 bases, with 12 bases separating them. The CDR3 sequence is CSASLSVYSYEQYF. Here the CDR3 DNA reads TGCAGTGCTAGTCTATCAGTATACTCCTACGAGCAGTACTTC.

Many counts were recorded for this clonotype. The V gene is TRBV24-1, the J gene TRBJ2-1, with unresolved D. V lost 0 bases to trimming and J lost 5 bases, with 4 bases between them. This CDR3 contains 13 residues. The germline V gene has CDR1 KGHDR and CDR2 SFDVKD. DNA for the CDR3: TGTGCCACCAGTGATTTGGCAAACAATGAGCAGTTCTTC. This translates into CATSDLANNEQFF.

The chain is built from TRBV12-3 or TRBV12-4 and TRBJ2-2; no firm D call. V lost 4 bases and J 6 bases, leaving 9 bases between the germline ends. The CDR3 has 13 residues. CDR3 residues: CASSSPRSGELFF. The CDR3 coding sequence is TGTGCCAGCAGTTCCCCCAGGTCCGGGGAGCTGTTTTTT.

This clonotype was recorded at least ten times. The chain has TRBV28 and TRBJ2-3; 8 nucleotides line up with TRBD2. CDR1 and CDR2 (germline): MDHEN, SYDVKM. The CDR3 spans 15 residues. V dropped 5 bases and J dropped 2; count of bases not matched to a gene: 6. The CDR3 is CASSDPGGYTDTQYF. The DNA of the CDR3 is TGTGCCAGCAGTGACCCGGGGGGGTACACAGATACGCAGTATTTT.

A few counts support this clonotype. This chain uses TRBV5-1 with TRBJ2-3; TRBD2 aligns across 9 bases. The germline V gene has CDR1 SGHRS and CDR2 YFSETQ. There are 14 residues in the CDR3. With 4 bases clipped from V and 12 bases from J, the junction kept 12 bases outside the gene matches. The CDR3 sequence: CASSHLAGRVSQYF. The CDR3 nucleotides are TGCGCCAGCAGCCATCTAGCGGGGCGGGTTTCCCAGTATTTT.

The chain carries TRBV10-3 and TRBJ1-4; no clear D gene. CDR1 ENHRY and CDR2 SYGVKD come from the germline V gene. The CDR3 runs 15 residues. V was shortened by 3 bases and J by 4 bases, with 12 bases between the two germline ends. The CDR3 coding sequence is TGTGCCATCAGTGACACTGGAGGGTTTAATGAAAAACTGTTTTTT. Its protein is CAISDTGGFNEKLFF.

This clonotype was counted ten times or more. This chain joins TRBV27 and TRBJ2-7, with 8 bases lining up with TRBD1. J gave up 6 bases and V 6 bases, and 13 bases lay outside the gene matches. CDR1 and CDR2 (germline): MNHEY, SMNVEV (reference sequence). This CDR3 has 15 residues. CDR3 sequence: CASSPDRVISSEQYF. The DNA for the CDR3 is TGTGCCAGCAGCCCGGACAGGGTTATCTCGAGCGAGCAGTACTTC.

This clonotype appeared a few times. V and J are TRBV9 and TRBJ1-2; D remains ambiguous. CDR3 length: 14 amino acids. Germline V gene data show CDR1 as SGDLS and CDR2 as YYNGEE. Trimming left V 0 bases short and J 3 bases short, with 9 bases between. DNA of the CDR3: TGTGCCAGCAGCGTAGATTGGGGATACTATGGCTACACCTTC. Its protein product is CASSVDWGYYGYTF.

This clonotype was detected ten times or more. V is TRBV20-1 and J is TRBJ1-1; D remains unclear. Trimming removed 0 bases from V and 2 bases from J, with 13 bases in between. This CDR3 comprises 15 residues. CDR1 is DFQATT and CDR2 is SNEGSKA in the germline V gene (reference sequence). In DNA, the CDR3 is TGCAGTGCTAGAGATTATGAACAGCTCAACACTGAAGCTTTCTTT. It codes for CSARDYEQLNTEAFF.

This clonotype was counted ten times or more. The CDR3 DNA is TGTGCCAGCAGTTTAGAGGGAGGGGGGGGATCCCTCCACTTT. Protein product: CASSLEGGGGSLHF. This chain links TRBV12-3 or TRBV12-4 with TRBJ1-6; maybe TRBD1 (6 bases). This CDR3 has 14 amino acids. With 1 base removed from V and 14 bases from J, the gap between germline ends came to 15 bases.

The chain couples TRBV3-1 to TRBJ2-1, with 13 bases aligning to TRBD2. Germline trimming cut 4 bases from V and 7 bases from J; bases unmatched to any gene: 4. Germline V gene sequence: CDR1 LGHDT, CDR2 YNNKEL (reference sequence). This CDR3 has 15 residues. The CDR3 nucleotides are TGTGCCAGCAGCCGATCGACTAGCGGGGGGAATGAGCAGTTCTTC. This encodes CASSRSTSGGNEQFF.

In its sample, this clonotype was seen a few times. This chain uses TRBV6-5 with TRBJ2-5; D perhaps matches TRBD2 (5 bases). This CDR3 contains 15 residues. Trimming stripped 2 bases from V and 5 bases from J, with 15 bases between. Germline lookup yields CDR1 MNHEY and CDR2 SVGAGI. The DNA for the CDR3 is TGTGCCAGCAGTTACGAGGGCCTGATGTGGGAGACCCAGTACTTC. Protein product: CASSYEGLMWETQYF.

The chain joins TRBV6-1 to TRBJ2-6; 8 nucleotides agree with TRBD2. This CDR3 contains 20 residues. With 2 bases clipped from V and 0 bases from J, the junction kept 12 bases outside the gene matches. CDR1 MNHNS and CDR2 SASEGT come from the germline V gene. The CDR3: CASSELFWVAGNSGANVLTF. The CDR3 nucleotides read TGTGCCAGCAGTGAATTGTTCTGGGTAGCGGGGAACTCTGGGGCCAACGTCCTGACTTTC.

The chain carries TRBV9 and TRBJ2-7; possible D gene TRBD1, 6 bases. This CDR3 has 14 amino acids. Germline V gives CDR1 SGDLS, CDR2 YYNGEE. V lost 3 bases, J lost 3 bases, and 13 bases lay in between. CDR3 nucleotide sequence: TGTGCCAGCAGCGAAGACAGGAAAGGCTACGAGCAGTACTTC. Translated: CASSEDRKGYEQYF.

J is TRBJ2-7 and V is TRBV4-1, with TRBD1 matching 10 bases. The J segment lost 4 bases and the V segment lost 3 bases, leaving 6 bases of the junction unmatched. The CDR3 runs to 15 residues. Per germline, CDR1 MGHRA and CDR2 YSYEKL. CDR3 in amino acids: CASSQTGTGVYEQYF. The DNA for the CDR3 is TGCGCCAGCAGCCAGACCGGGACAGGGGTTTACGAGCAGTACTTC.

This clonotype was observed a handful of times. This rearrangement joins TRBV29-1 to TRBJ1-2; TRBD1 is a possible D gene (5 bases). The CDR3 contains 13 residues. The germline V gene encodes CDR1 SQVTM and CDR2 ANQGSEA. Trimming cost V 0 bases and J 5 bases, with 10 bases left between them. The CDR3 bases are TGCAGCGTTGAAGATACGACAGATTATGGCTACACCTTC. This translates into CSVEDTTDYGYTF.

The gene calls are TRBV7-9 and TRBJ1-1; no firm D call. Germline loops: CDR1 SEHNR, CDR2 FQNEAQ (reference sequence). V shed 3 bases and J shed 1 base, with 15 bases lying between them. The CDR3 runs to 16 residues. The CDR3 DNA is TGTGCCAGCAGCTTCCCAATAGGGCAGGAGAACACTGAAGCTTTCTTT. Amino acids: CASSFPIGQENTEAFF.

As concerns this clonotype: This may arise from a read error, as a much more abundant clone is one base away. J is TRBJ1-5 and V is TRBV27; unclear D gene. The CDR3 has 14 amino acids. Germline V gives CDR1 MNHEY, CDR2 SMNVEV (reference sequence). The CDR3 sequence is CASSSMYSSQPQHF. The CDR3 DNA reads TGTGCCAGCTCGTCCATGTATAGCAGTCAGCCCCAGCATTTT.

This clonotype was found many times. V is TRBV12-3 or TRBV12-4 and J is TRBJ2-3; 7 bases fit TRBD2. The V and J ends lost 1 base and 4 bases, in that order; junction bases with no gene match: 5. The CDR3 extends over 15 amino acids. DNA of the CDR3: TGTGCCAGCAGTTTAGGTGGTGGGGGGGCAGATACGCAGTATTTT. This gives the protein CASSLGGGGADTQYF.

In this sample, this clonotype turned up a few times. This rearrangement joins TRBV2 to TRBJ1-2, with D perhaps matching TRBD1 (5 bases). Trimming took 5 bases from V and 0 from J, leaving 13 bases between them. There are 15 residues in the CDR3. Germline CDR1 and CDR2: SNHLY and FYNNEI. For the CDR3, the DNA is TGTGCCAGCAGTTATGACAGTCGGACTAACTATGGCTACACCTTC. Protein product: CASSYDSRTNYGYTF.

The V gene is TRBV4-1, the J gene TRBJ2-2; 8 bases match TRBD1. Per the germline V gene, CDR1 is MGHRA and CDR2 is YSYEKL. CDR3 length equals 17 residues. V lost 2 bases to trimming and J lost 3 bases; unmatched junction nucleotides: 8. CDR3 sequence reads: CASSQNRGATDTGELFF. In DNA form, the CDR3 reads TGCGCCAGCAGCCAAAACAGGGGGGCAACTGACACCGGGGAGCTGTTTTTT.

The J gene is TRBJ2-2, the V gene TRBV5-5, with D unresolved. Germline CDR1 and CDR2: SGHKS and YYEKEE (reference sequence). V was cut by 4 bases and J by 0 bases, with 13 bases left in between. The CDR3 consists of 16 residues. Written as DNA, the CDR3 is TGTGCCAGCAGCAGGTCCGGGCTCGCGAACACCGGGGAGCTGTTTTTT. Its protein is CASSRSGLANTGELFF.

This clonotype was found many times. This chain joins TRBV7-9 and TRBJ2-1; D unresolved. This CDR3 spans 12 amino acids. The V and J ends lost 6 bases and 9 bases respectively, with 12 bases between them. Germline CDR1 and CDR2: SEHNR and FQNEAQ (reference sequence). The CDR3 loop reads CASSSRAGEQFF. The CDR3 DNA is TGTGCCAGCAGTTCTAGGGCTGGTGAGCAGTTCTTC. The full variable domain, its missing parts supplied by reference TRBV7-9 and TRBJ2-1, is DTGVSQNPRHKITKRGQNVTFRCDPISEHNRLYWYRQTLGQGPEFLTYFQNEAQLEKSRLLSDRFSAERPKGSFSTLEIQRTEQGDSAMYLCASSSRAGEQFFGPGTRLTVL.

The table lists this clonotype with many counts. This chain links TRBV11-2 with TRBJ1-2, with D possibly matching TRBD1 (5 bases). The CDR3 runs 16 residues. Germline V gene data show CDR1 as SGHAT and CDR2 as FQNNGV. The V and J ends lost 4 bases and 1 base respectively, with 16 bases between them. CDR3 sequence (DNA): TGTGCCAGCAGCTCCCGAGGGGCTCTGAGTAACTATGGCTACACCTTC. Translating gives CASSSRGALSNYGYTF.

This clonotype was counted at least ten times. The rearrangement joins TRBV2 to TRBJ2-3, with D uncertain. Per germline, CDR1 SNHLY and CDR2 FYNNEI. With 8 bases removed from V and 4 bases from J, the gap between germline ends came to 10 bases. This CDR3 region has 12 residues. CDR3 amino acids: CASHSSSDTQYF. Here the CDR3 DNA reads TGTGCCAGCCACTCCTCTTCAGATACGCAGTATTTT.

This clonotype was seen a handful of times. The chain links TRBV30 to TRBJ1-3; D is perhaps TRBD1 (5 bases). The CDR3 loop spans 14 amino acids. The germline gives CDR1 GTSNPN, CDR2 SVGIG (reference sequence). V lost 3 bases to trimming and J lost 2 bases, with 11 bases between them. The CDR3 sequence: CAWSPGTAGNTIYF. The CDR3 nucleotides are TGTGCCTGGAGCCCAGGGACCGCTGGAAACACCATATATTTT.